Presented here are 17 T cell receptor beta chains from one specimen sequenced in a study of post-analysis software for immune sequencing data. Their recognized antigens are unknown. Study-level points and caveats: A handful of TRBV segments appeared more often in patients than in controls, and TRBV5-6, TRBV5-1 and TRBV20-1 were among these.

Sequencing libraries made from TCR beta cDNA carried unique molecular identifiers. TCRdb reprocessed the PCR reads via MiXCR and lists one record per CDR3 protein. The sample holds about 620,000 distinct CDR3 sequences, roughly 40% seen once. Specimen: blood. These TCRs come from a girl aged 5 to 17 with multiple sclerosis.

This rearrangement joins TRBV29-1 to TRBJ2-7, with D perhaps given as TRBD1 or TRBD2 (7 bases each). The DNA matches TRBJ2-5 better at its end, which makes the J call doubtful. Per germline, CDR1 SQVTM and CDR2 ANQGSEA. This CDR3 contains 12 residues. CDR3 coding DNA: TGCAGCGTCACTCAGGGGGGGGAGACCCAGTACTTC. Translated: CSVTQGGETQYF.

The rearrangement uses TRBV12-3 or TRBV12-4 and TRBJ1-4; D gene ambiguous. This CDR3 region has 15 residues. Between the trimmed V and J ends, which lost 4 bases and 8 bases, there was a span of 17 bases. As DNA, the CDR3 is TGTGCCAGCAGTTCCCCCGGATCCTCCGTCGAAAAACTGTTTTTT. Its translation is CASSSPGSSVEKLFF.

The CDR3 here is CASSRGQGWNEQFF. CDR3 nucleotides: TGTGCCAGCAGTAGGGGACAGGGGTGGAATGAGCAGTTCTTC. The chain employs TRBV7-3 and TRBJ2-1; 10 nucleotides align to TRBD1. Germline V lookup: CDR1 SGHTA, CDR2 FQGTGA. V shed 6 bases, J shed 7 bases, and the junction held 6 bases outside the gene matches. The CDR3 has 14 residues.

The CDR3 loop is CATSPGTHHTDTQYF. For the CDR3, the DNA is TGTGCCACCAGCCCCGGGACTCACCACACAGATACGCAGTATTTT. The rearrangement links TRBV24-1 to TRBJ2-3; D might be TRBD2 (6 bases). The germline CDR1 and CDR2 sequences are KGHDR and SFDVKD. The CDR3 contains 15 residues. Trimming stripped 7 bases from V and 2 bases from J, with 15 bases between.

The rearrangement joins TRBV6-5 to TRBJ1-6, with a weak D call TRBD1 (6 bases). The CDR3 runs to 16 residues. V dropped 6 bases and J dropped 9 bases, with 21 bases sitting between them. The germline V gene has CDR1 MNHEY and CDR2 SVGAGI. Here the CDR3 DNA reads TGTGCCAGCAGGGGGCAGGGGATCAGCGGGATTTCACCCCTCCACTTT. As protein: CASRGQGISGISPLHF.

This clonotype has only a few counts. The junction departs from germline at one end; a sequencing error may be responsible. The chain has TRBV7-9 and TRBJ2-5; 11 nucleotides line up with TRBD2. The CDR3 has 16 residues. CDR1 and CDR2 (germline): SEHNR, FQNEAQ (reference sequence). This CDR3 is CASNSLAGEIQETQYF. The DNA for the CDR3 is TGTGCCAGCAACTCACTAGCGGGAGAGATCCAAGAAACCCAGTACTTC.

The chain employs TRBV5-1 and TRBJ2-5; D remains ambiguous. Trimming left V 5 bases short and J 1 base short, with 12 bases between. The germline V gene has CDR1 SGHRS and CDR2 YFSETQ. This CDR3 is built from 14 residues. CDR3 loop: CASRNPGSQETQYF. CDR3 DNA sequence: TGCGCCAGCAGAAATCCCGGCAGCCAAGAGACCCAGTACTTC.

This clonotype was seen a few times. CDR3 amino acids: CASSFTGGLYEQYF. Here the CDR3 DNA reads TGTGCCAGCAGCTTTACAGGGGGGCTCTACGAGCAGTACTTC. V gene TRBV11-2 combines with J gene TRBJ2-7; TRBD1 matches at 8 bases. The germline V gene has CDR1 SGHAT and CDR2 FQNNGV. This CDR3 has 14 residues. Trimming removed 3 bases from V and 3 bases from J; junction bases left unmatched: 4.

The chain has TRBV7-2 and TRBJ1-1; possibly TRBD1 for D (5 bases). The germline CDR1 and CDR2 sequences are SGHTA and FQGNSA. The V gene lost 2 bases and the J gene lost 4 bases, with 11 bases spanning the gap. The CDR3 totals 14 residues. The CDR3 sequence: CASSLSLGGTEAFF. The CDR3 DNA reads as TGTGCCAGCAGCTTATCCTTGGGGGGCACTGAAGCTTTCTTT.

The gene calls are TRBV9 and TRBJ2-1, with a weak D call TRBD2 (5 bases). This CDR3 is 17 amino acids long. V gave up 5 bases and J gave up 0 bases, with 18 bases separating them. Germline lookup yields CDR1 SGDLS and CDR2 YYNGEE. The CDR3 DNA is TGTGCCAGCAGTCGTAGGCCCCAAACTAGCTCCTACAATGAGCAGTTCTTC. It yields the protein CASSRRPQTSSYNEQFF.

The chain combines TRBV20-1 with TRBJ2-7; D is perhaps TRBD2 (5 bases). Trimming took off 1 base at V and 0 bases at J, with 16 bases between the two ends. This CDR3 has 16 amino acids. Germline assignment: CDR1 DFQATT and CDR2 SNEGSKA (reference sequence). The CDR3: CSARGTGRVSSYEQYF. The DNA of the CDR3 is TGCAGTGCTAGAGGAACCGGGCGGGTTAGCTCCTACGAGCAGTACTTC.

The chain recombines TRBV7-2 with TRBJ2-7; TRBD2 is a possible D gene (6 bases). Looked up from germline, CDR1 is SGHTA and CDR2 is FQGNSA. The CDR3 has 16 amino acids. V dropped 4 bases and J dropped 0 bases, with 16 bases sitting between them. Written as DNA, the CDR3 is TGTGCCAGCAGCTCCCATGGTAGCGGATTCTCCTACGAGCAGTACTTC. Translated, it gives CASSSHGSGFSYEQYF. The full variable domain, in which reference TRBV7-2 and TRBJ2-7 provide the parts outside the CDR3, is GAGVSQSPSNKVTEKGKDVELRCDPISGHTALYWYRQSLGQGLEFLIYFQGNSAPDKSGLPSDRFSAERTGGSVSTLTIQRTQQEDSAVYLCASSSHGSGFSYEQYFGPGTRLTVT.

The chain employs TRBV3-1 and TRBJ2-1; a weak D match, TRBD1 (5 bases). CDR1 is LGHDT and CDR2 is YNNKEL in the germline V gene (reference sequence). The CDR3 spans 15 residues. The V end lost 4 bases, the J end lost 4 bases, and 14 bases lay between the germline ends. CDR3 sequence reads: CASSPRQHSYNEQFF. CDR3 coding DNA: TGTGCCAGCAGCCCTCGACAGCACTCATACAATGAGCAGTTCTTC.

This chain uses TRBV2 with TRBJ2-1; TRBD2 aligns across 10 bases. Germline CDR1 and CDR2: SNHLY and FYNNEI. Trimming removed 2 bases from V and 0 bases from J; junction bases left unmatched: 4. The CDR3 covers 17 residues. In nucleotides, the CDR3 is TGTGCCAGCAGTGAACAGCTAGCGGGGGACTCCTACAATGAGCAGTTCTTC. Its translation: CASSEQLAGDSYNEQFF.

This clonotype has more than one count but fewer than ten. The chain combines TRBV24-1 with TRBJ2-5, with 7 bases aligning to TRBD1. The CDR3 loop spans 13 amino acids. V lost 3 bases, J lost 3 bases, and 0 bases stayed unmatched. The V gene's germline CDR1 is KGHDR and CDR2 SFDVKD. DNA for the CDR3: TGTGCCACCAGTGATGGACAGGAAGAGACCCAGTACTTC. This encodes CATSDGQEETQYF.

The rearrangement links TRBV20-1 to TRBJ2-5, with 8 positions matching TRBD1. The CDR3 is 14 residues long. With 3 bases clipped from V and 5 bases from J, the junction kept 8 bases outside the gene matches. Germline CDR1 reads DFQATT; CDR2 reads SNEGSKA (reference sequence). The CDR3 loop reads CSASRPGGRETQYF. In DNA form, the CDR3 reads TGCAGTGCTAGTCGCCCAGGGGGCCGGGAGACCCAGTACTTC.

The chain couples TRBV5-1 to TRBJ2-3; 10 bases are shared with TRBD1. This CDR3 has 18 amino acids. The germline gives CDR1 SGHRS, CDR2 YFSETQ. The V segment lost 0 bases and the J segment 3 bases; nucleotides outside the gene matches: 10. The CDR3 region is CASSLGATGTGETDTQYF. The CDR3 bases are TGCGCCAGCAGCTTGGGGGCCACCGGGACAGGGGAGACAGATACGCAGTATTTT.